Following are 5 T cell receptor beta chains from one sample sequenced in a study of prognosis after radiotherapy for stage I lung cancer. The authors amplified TCR beta CDR3 from genomic DNA using two-round multiplex PCR. Individual primers that were specific to each TRBV and TRBJ gene served in first-round PCR. Each CDR3 protein is one row after TCRdb ran MiXCR on the multiplex PCR reads. The data contain 20,000 or so distinct CDR3 sequences, around 24% of them singletons. Sample: PBMCs, taken before or after stereotactic body radiation therapy (not recorded which). The source is a donor over 45 with non-small cell lung cancer.

The chain employs TRBV4-1 and TRBJ1-5; TRBD1 agrees at 7 bases. Unmatched junction bases numbered 9, after V lost 2 bases and J lost 2 bases. This CDR3 region has 17 residues. Per the germline V gene, CDR1 is MGHRA and CDR2 is YSYEKL. The CDR3 nucleotides read TGCGCCAGCAGCCAAAATAGAGACAGGGTAGGCAATCAGCCCCAGCATTTT. Translation gives CASSQNRDRVGNQPQHF.

In its sample, this clonotype was seen many times. The V gene is TRBV20-1, the J gene TRBJ1-1, with TRBD1 as a possible D gene (5 bases). Trimming removed 6 bases at V and 3 bases at J, with 17 bases between. The germline gives CDR1 DFQATT, CDR2 SNEGSKA (reference sequence). This CDR3 has 14 amino acids. DNA for the CDR3: TGCAGTGCCCATTTTGAGGGGTGGGACACTGAAGCTTTCTTT. Translation gives CSAHFEGWDTEAFF.

In its sample, this clonotype is medium-sized. This sequence joins TRBV20-1 and TRBJ2-1; D may correspond to TRBD1 or TRBD2 (7 bases each). The V gene's germline CDR1 is DFQATT and CDR2 SNEGSKA (reference sequence). V lost 1 base and J 2 bases, leaving 15 bases between the germline ends. The CDR3 covers 16 residues. CDR3 residues: CSARGEGATTYNEQFF. Here the CDR3 DNA reads TGCAGTGCTAGAGGGGAGGGGGCGACCACCTACAATGAGCAGTTCTTC.

This clonotype came up many times. The rearrangement joins TRBV5-4 to TRBJ1-6; possibly TRBD1 for D (5 bases). Germline V CDR1 and CDR2: SGHNT, YYREEE (reference sequence). Trimming removed 0 bases at V and 7 bases at J, with 17 bases between. CDR3 length equals 17 residues. As DNA, the CDR3 is TGTGCCAGCAGCTTGGGTGGATCTCTGGCAGGGAATTCACCCCTCCACTTT. This translates into CASSLGGSLAGNSPLHF.

There are many counts of this clonotype. This rearrangement joins TRBV6-5 to TRBJ2-1; 14 bases are a match to TRBD2. CDR1 MNHEY and CDR2 SVGAGI come from the germline V gene. CDR3 length equals 17 residues. V lost 3 bases, J lost 10 bases, and 11 bases stayed unmatched. The chain's CDR3 is CASSYIPGTSGRTEQFF. Here the CDR3 DNA reads TGTGCCAGCAGTTATATCCCCGGGACTAGCGGGAGAACCGAGCAGTTCTTC.